This T cell receptor (beta chain) was sequenced for a study of cytomegalovirus exposure and HLA in healthy donors. Study observations and caveats: In an earlier analysis, about 87% or about 30%: the productive usage of most TCR beta V segments. Reports showed the classifier diagnosing cytomegalovirus status with high specificity and sensitivity. Another analysis was done later, and it associated fewer than 20,000 TCR beta sequences with HLA alleles at 0.05 false discovery rate.

CDR1 and CDR2 (germline): LNHDA, SQIVND (reference sequence). This CDR3 comprises 16 residues. For this clone: Its cognate antigen is unknown.

Use of 60 Vbeta and 13 Jbeta primers characterized the PCR. Under the authors' procedure: Per a later analysis, the number of unique TCR beta chains was roughly 80 million, of which 9 million to 12 million were shared. Sequenced by immunoSEQ multiplex PCR; TCRdb stores in-frame clones only, minus some. V, J and clone size were drawn from that table, and D and trimming were deduced from the DNA. The sample has approximately 67,000 clones, 75% to 90% seen once. Specimen: PBMCs. This receptor was identified in a woman aged 25 to 39 in good health and CMV-seropositive. The chain has TRBV19 and TRBJ2-5; 8 bases align to TRBD2. The DNA end is more similar to TRBJ2-7, so the J call may be wrong. In DNA form, the CDR3 reads TGTGCCAGTAGTATATCTGCGGCGGGAGGAACCCACGAGCAGTACTTC. Translating it yields CASSISAAGGTHEQYF.